This T cell receptor beta chain was found in a study of cytomegalovirus exposure and HLA in healthy donors. The germline gives CDR1 SNHLY, CDR2 FYNNEI. The CDR3 consists of 12 residues. With 2 bases removed from V and 5 bases from J, the gap between germline ends came to 6 bases. Method: immunoSEQ multiplex PCR; TCRdb's copy keeps in-frame clones and lacks some. The table lists about 97,000 clones, less than 95% of them singletons. This clone was picked up one time. Its antigen remains unknown. Study outcomes and limitations: Both high specificity and high sensitivity reportedly marked the classifier's diagnosis of cytomegalovirus status. Investigators reported 150 to 200 TCR beta chains as tied to cytomegalovirus. Usually a TCR sequence was rare, but some public TCRs were found in many donors.

Sequenced sample: PBMCs. The chain has TRBV2 and TRBJ2-5, with D perhaps TRBD2 (5 bases). This receptor was identified in a woman in her late teens or twenties in good health and CMV-seronegative. DNA for the CDR3: TGTGCCAGCAGTGAAAGGGAGGAGACCCAGTACTTC. Encoded protein: CASSEREETQYF.